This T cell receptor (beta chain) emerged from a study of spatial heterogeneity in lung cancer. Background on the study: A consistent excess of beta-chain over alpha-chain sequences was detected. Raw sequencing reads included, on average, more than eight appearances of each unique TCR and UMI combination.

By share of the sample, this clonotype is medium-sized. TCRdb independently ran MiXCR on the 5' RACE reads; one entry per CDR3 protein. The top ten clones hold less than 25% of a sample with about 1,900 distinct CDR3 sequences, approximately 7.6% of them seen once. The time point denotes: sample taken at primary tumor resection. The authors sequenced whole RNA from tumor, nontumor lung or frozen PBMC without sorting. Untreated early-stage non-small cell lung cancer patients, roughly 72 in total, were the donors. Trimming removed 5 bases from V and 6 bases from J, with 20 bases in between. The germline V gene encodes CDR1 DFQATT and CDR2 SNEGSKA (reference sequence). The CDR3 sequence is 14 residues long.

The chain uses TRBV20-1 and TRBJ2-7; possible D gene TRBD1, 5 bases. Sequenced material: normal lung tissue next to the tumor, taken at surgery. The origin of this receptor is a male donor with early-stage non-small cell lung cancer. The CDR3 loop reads CSAPRVFGTTEQYF. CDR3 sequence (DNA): TGCAGTGCTCCCAGGGTGTTTGGTACTACCGAGCAGTACTTC.